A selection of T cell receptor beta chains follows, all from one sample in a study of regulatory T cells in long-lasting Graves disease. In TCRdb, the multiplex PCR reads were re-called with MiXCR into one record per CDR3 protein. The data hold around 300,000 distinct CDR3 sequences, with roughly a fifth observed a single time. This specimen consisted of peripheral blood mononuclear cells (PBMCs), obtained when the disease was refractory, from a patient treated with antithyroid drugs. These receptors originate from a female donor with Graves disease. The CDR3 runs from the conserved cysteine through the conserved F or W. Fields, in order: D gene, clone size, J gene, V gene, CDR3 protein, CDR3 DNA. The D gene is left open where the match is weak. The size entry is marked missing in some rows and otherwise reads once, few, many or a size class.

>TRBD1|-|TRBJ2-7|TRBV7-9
CACGQETYEQYF
TGTGCCTGCGGACAGGAAACCTACGAGCAGTACTTC
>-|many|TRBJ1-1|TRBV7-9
CASSLYPNTEAFF
TGTGCCAGCAGCTTATACCCGAACACTGAAGCTTTCTTT
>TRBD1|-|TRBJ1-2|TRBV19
CASSIPDRRDYGYTF
TGTGCCAGTAGTATCCCGGACAGGAGGGACTATGGCTACACCTTC
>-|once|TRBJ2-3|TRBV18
CASSPPDRTDTQYF
TGTGCCAGCTCACCCCCCGACCGCACAGATACGCAGTATTTT
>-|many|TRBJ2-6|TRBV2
CASRVDISGANVLTF
TGTGCCAGCAGGGTAGACATCTCTGGGGCCAACGTCCTGACTTTC
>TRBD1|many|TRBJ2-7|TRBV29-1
CSVEARDRGYEQYF
TGCAGCGTTGAAGCCAGAGACAGGGGGTACGAGCAGTACTTC
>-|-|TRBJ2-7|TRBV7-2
CASSSWRDAYEQYF
TGTGCCAGCAGCTCGTGGCGGGACGCCTACGAGCAGTACTTC
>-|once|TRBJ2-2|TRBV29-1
CSVISNTGELFF
TGCAGCGTTATCTCGAACACCGGGGAGCTGTTTTTT
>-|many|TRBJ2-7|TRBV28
CASRGSLPPEGSEQYF
TGTGCCAGCCGGGGGAGTTTGCCACCCGAGGGGTCCGAGCAGTACTTC
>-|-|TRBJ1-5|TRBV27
CASGQPQHF
TGTGCCAGCGGACAGCCCCAGCATTTT
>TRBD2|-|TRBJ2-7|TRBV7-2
CASSLGGAGGLSEQYF
TGTGCCAGCAGCTTAGGTGGGGCGGGGGGGCTTAGCGAGCAGTACTTC
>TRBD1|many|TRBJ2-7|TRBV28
CASSPSDRGIYEQYF
TGTGCCAGCAGTCCCTCGGACAGGGGGATCTACGAGCAGTACTTC
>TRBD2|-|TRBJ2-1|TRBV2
CASSRTSSNEQFF
TGTGCCAGCAGTCGGACTAGCTCGAATGAGCAGTTCTTC
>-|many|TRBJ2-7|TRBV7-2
CASSSNRVASEPAYEQYF
TGTGCCAGCAGCTCAAACCGCGTCGCTTCGGAGCCGGCATACGAGCAGTACTTC
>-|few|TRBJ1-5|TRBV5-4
CASSLDDQPQHF
TGTGCCAGCAGCTTGGACGACCAGCCCCAGCATTTT
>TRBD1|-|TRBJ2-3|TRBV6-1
CASSRTGIDQPQYF
TGTGCCAGCAGTCGGACAGGGATAGATCAGCCCCAGTATTTT
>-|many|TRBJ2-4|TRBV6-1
CASRVPNSNIQYF
TGTGCCAGCAGAGTGCCGAACAGTAACATTCAGTACTTC
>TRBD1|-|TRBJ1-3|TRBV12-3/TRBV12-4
CASSPDRGTGNTIYF
TGTGCCAGCAGTCCAGACAGGGGGACTGGAAACACCATATATTTT
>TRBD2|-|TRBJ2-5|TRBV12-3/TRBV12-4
CASSSSLAGGGETQYF
TGTGCCAGCAGTTCTTCACTAGCGGGAGGTGGAGAGACCCAGTACTTC
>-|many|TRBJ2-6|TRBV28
CASISEAGANVLTF
TGTGCCAGCATTTCAGAAGCTGGGGCCAACGTCCTGACTTTC
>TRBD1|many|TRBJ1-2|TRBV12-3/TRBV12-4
CASSLSGGLLYGYTF
TGTGCCAGCAGTTTATCAGGGGGCCTTTTGTATGGCTACACCTTC
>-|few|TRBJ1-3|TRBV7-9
CASSLNGDRGNTIYF
TGTGCCAGCAGCTTAAATGGGGACCGTGGAAACACCATATATTTT
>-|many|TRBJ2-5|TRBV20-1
CSASRPGAQYF
TGCAGTGCTTCCCGCCCGGGGGCCCAGTACTTC
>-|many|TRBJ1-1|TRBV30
CAWTRRAGREAFF
TGTGCCTGGACCAGGCGGGCAGGGAGAGAAGCTTTCTTT
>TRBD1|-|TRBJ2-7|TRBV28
CASSEPGQLIYEQYF
TGTGCCAGCAGCGAACCGGGACAGCTAATCTACGAGCAGTACTTC
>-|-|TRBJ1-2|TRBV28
CASSSRLHGYTF
TGTGCCAGCAGCTCAAGACTTCATGGCTACACCTTC
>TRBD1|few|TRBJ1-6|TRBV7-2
CASSLVGDRGANSPLHF
TGTGCCAGCAGCTTAGTGGGGGACAGGGGGGCAAATTCACCCCTCCACTTT
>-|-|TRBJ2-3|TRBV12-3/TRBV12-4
CASGLAGDGLGAYF
TGTGCCAGCGGTTTAGCAGGGGACGGCCTAGGGGCGTATTTT
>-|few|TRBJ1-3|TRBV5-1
CASSLEGQSGNTIYF
TGCGCCAGCAGCTTGGAGGGACAATCGGGAAACACCATATATTTT
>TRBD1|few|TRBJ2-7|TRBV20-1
CSATGQGNFYEQYF
TGCAGTGCAACAGGACAGGGCAATTTCTACGAGCAGTACTTC
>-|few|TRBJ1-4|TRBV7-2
CASSQNGPTNEKLFF
TGTGCCAGCAGCCAAAACGGTCCAACTAATGAAAAACTGTTTTTT
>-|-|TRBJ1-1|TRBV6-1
CASSPVGTDTEAFF
TGTGCCAGCAGCCCGGTCGGGACGGACACTGAAGCTTTCTTT
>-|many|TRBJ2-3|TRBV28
CASSLRTGAQSDTQYF
TGTGCCAGCAGTTTACGCACTGGGGCGCAGTCAGATACGCAGTATTTT
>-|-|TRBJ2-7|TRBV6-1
CATGVGIYEQYF
TGTGCCACCGGGGTGGGAATCTACGAGCAGTACTTC
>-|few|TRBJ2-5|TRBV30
CAWCSRDIQETQYF
TGTGCCTGGTGTAGTCGGGACATCCAAGAGACCCAGTACTTC
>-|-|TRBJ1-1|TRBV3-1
CASTPGRGVSWAFF
TGTGCCAGCACCCCGGGGAGGGGGGTTTCCTGGGCTTTCTTT
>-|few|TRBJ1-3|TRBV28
CASSPTSGSSSGNTIYF
TGTGCCAGCAGTCCCACCTCAGGTTCAAGCTCTGGAAACACCATATATTTT
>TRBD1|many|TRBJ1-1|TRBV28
CASSSINRGANTEAFF
TGTGCCAGCAGTTCCATCAACAGGGGGGCGAACACTGAAGCTTTCTTT
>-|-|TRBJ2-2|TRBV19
CASSRDPPGELFF
TGTGCCAGTAGTAGGGATCCCCCCGGGGAGCTGTTTTTT
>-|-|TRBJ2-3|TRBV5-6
CASTLNWGGSTDTQYF
TGTGCCAGCACCTTGAATTGGGGAGGAAGCACAGATACGCAGTATTTT
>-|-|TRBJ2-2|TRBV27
CASSFGGWPRVGELFF
TGTGCCAGCAGTTTTGGTGGCTGGCCAAGGGTGGGGGAGCTGTTTTTT
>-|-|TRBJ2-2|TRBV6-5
CASSYVGYTGELFF
TGTGCCAGCAGTTACGTGGGATACACCGGGGAGCTGTTTTTT
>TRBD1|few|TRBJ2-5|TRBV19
CASSITGGAETQYF
TGTGCCAGTAGTATAACAGGGGGCGCGGAGACCCAGTACTTC
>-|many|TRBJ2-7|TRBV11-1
CASSPGFTYEQYF
TGTGCCAGCAGCCCCGGGTTCACCTACGAGCAGTACTTC
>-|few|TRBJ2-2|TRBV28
CASSYPLGGGELFF
TGTGCCAGCAGCTACCCCCTAGGAGGCGGGGAGCTGTTTTTT
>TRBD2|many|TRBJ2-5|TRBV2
CASTRRGRVETQYF
TGTGCCAGCACCCGACGCGGGAGGGTCGAGACCCAGTACTTC
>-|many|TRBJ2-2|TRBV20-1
CSARWPSANTGELFF
TGCAGTGCTAGATGGCCTAGCGCGAACACCGGGGAGCTGTTTTTT
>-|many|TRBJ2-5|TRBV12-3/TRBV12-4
CASSGSEETQYF
TGTGCCAGCAGTGGGAGTGAAGAGACCCAGTACTTC
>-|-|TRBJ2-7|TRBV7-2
CASSVGHGNEQYF
TGTGCCAGCAGCGTAGGACACGGGAACGAGCAGTACTTC
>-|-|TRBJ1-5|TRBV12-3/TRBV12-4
CASRRTADNRPQHF
TGTGCCAGCCGCCGAACAGCCGACAATCGGCCCCAGCATTTT
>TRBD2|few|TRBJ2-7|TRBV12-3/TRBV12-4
CASSPATSSYSYEQYF
TGTGCCAGCAGCCCGGCGACTAGCTCTTACTCTTACGAGCAGTACTTC
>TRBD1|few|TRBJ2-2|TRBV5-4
CASSLQGRNTGELFF
TGTGCCAGCAGCTTACAGGGGCGGAACACCGGGGAGCTGTTTTTT
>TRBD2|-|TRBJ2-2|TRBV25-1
CASSESGGLNTGELFF
TGTGCCAGCAGTGAATCGGGGGGATTAAACACCGGGGAGCTGTTTTTT
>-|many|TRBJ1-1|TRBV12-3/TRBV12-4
CASSFRGTEAFF
TGTGCCAGCAGTTTTAGGGGGACTGAAGCTTTCTTT
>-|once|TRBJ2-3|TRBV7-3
CASSLTPAATDTQYF
TGTGCCAGCAGCTTAACCCCCGCTGCCACAGATACGCAGTATTTT
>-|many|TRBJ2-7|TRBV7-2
CASSAVNEQYF
TGTGCCAGCAGCGCCGTCAACGAGCAGTACTTC
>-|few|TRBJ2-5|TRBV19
CASSLGVATQYF
TGTGCCAGTAGTCTTGGGGTAGCGACCCAGTACTTC